Below, 4 T cell receptor beta chains from the same sample are listed, as sequenced in a study of blood T cell repertoires in COVID-19. Only in-frame clones appear in the TCRdb table, and some are missing; sequencing was by immunoSEQ multiplex PCR. The data contain 150,000 to 200,000 clones, about 88% of them singletons. Sequenced sample: peripheral blood. The receptors here all came from a man aged 18 to 30 with acute or convalescent COVID-19.

The rearrangement joins TRBV12-3 or TRBV12-4 to TRBJ1-1; D remains ambiguous. The CDR3 is 13 residues long. Trimming cost V 6 bases and J 2 bases, with 10 bases left between them. The CDR3 reads CASSQEGNTEAFF. CDR3 DNA: TGTGCCAGCAGCCAGGAGGGTAACACTGAAGCTTTCTTT.

This sequence joins TRBV27 and TRBJ2-2; TRBD1 agrees at 8 bases. In germline, CDR1 is MNHEY, CDR2 SMNVEV (reference sequence). The CDR3 runs 14 residues. The V segment lost 6 bases and the J segment 0 bases; nucleotides outside the gene matches: 0. CDR3 amino acids: CASRGQANTGELFF. The CDR3, as DNA: TGTGCCAGCAGGGGACAGGCGAACACCGGGGAGCTGTTTTTT.

This clone was seen a single time. The rearrangement links TRBV7-2 to TRBJ1-6; possible D gene TRBD1, 5 bases. Germline V lookup: CDR1 SGHTA, CDR2 FQGNSA. V shed 3 bases and J shed 5 bases, with 8 bases lying between them. The CDR3 consists of 14 residues. The CDR3, as DNA: TGTGCCAGCAGCTTGACAGTAAATAATTCACCCCTCCACTTT. It specifies CASSLTVNNSPLHF.

This chain links TRBV4-2 with TRBJ2-3; TRBD1 might be the D (6 bases). CDR3 length: 16 amino acids. The V gene's germline CDR1 is LGHNA and CDR2 YNFKEQ. The V end lost 0 bases, the J end lost 0 bases, and 10 bases lay between the germline ends. In nucleotides, the CDR3 is TGTGCCAGCAGCCAAGACGAAGGGGGAAGCACAGATACGCAGTATTTT. Translation gives CASSQDEGGSTDTQYF.